Presented here are 23 T cell receptor beta chains from one specimen sequenced in a study of T cells in Graves' hyperthyroidism and ophthalmopathy. RNA transcripts served as the template for amplifying TCR beta CDR3 regions. Carried out on the TCR CDR3, a first-round RT-PCR used the HTBI primer set. TCRdb re-analysed the multiplex PCR reads in MiXCR, keeping a single row per CDR3 protein. Among around 400,000 distinct CDR3 sequences, around a sixth were seen once, and the ten largest hold approximately 30%. Sequencing used blood. The receptors stem from a woman aged 18-29 years with Graves' hyperthyroidism that later progressed to Graves' ophthalmopathy.

The chain uses TRBV7-9 and TRBJ2-2, with D maybe TRBD2 (6 bases). V was shortened by 3 bases and J by 7 bases, with 9 bases between the two germline ends. This CDR3 comprises 13 residues. Per germline, CDR1 SEHNR and CDR2 FQNEAQ (reference sequence). DNA of the CDR3: TGTGCCAGCAGCTTCGGGGGAGGCGGGGAGCTGTTTTTT. It specifies CASSFGGGGELFF.

The chain carries TRBV12-3 or TRBV12-4 and TRBJ2-5; D tentatively fits TRBD1 or TRBD2 (5 bases each). The CDR3 has 16 amino acids. Trimming removed 2 bases from V and 2 bases from J, with 15 bases in between. The CDR3 reads CASSLRPGRFQETQYF. CDR3 in DNA: TGTGCCAGCAGTTTACGGCCAGGGAGATTTCAAGAGACCCAGTACTTC.

The chain has TRBV6-2 or TRBV6-3 and TRBJ2-7, with 9 nucleotides matching TRBD1. The CDR3 is made up of 14 amino acids. Germline V lookup: CDR1 MNHEY, CDR2 SVGEGT. Losses at the gene ends were 7 bases for V and 2 bases for J; bases not matched to a gene: 6. The CDR3 bases are TGTGCCAGCAATGCCCGGGACAGGGCCTACGAGCAGTACTTC. It yields the protein CASNARDRAYEQYF.

This clonotype was observed a handful of times. The chain is built from TRBV27 and TRBJ2-5; perhaps TRBD1 as D (5 bases). V was cut by 5 bases and J by 2 bases, with 12 bases left in between. This CDR3 is built from 14 residues. CDR1 is MNHEY, CDR2 SMNVEV, per germline (reference sequence). The CDR3 DNA follows: TGTGCCAGCAGTCCAAGGACACTACAAGAGACCCAGTACTTC. This codes for CASSPRTLQETQYF.

This clonotype has only a few counts. J is TRBJ2-7 and V is TRBV6-2 or TRBV6-3, with 9 bases matching TRBD2. The germline gives CDR1 MNHEY, CDR2 SVGEGT. The CDR3 contains 16 residues. The ends lost 5 bases at V and 6 bases at J; junction bases unmatched: 14. This CDR3 is CASSPSYLAGAGEQYF. The CDR3 DNA sequence: TGTGCCAGCAGTCCATCCTATTTAGCGGGAGCGGGCGAGCAGTACTTC.

This chain uses TRBV13 with TRBJ2-1, with 7 bases matching TRBD2. The CDR3 runs 15 residues. Germline assignment: CDR1 PRHDT and CDR2 FYEKMQ (reference sequence). V gave up 3 bases and J gave up 10 bases; unmatched junction bases: 12. CDR3 sequence: CASSFRGGAGREQFF. CDR3 nucleotides: TGTGCCAGCAGCTTCCGGGGAGGGGCGGGACGCGAGCAGTTCTTC.

V is TRBV9 and J is TRBJ2-5, with a tentative D call TRBD2 (5 bases). Trimming took off 4 bases at V and 2 bases at J, with 21 bases between the two ends. Germline lookup yields CDR1 SGDLS and CDR2 YYNGEE. CDR3 length: 17 residues. CDR3 DNA: TGTGCCAGCAGCCTCTATCTCCCCCCGGACTTACAAGAGACCCAGTACTTC. Protein sequence: CASSLYLPPDLQETQYF.

This chain links TRBV10-3 with TRBJ2-1; D is unclear. The CDR3 is 16 amino acids. CDR1 is ENHRY, CDR2 SYGVKD, per germline. V shed 3 bases and J shed 9 bases, with 21 bases lying between them. Here the CDR3 DNA reads TGTGCCATCAGTGAATCCCGGGTGGGGTATGTAGGTGAGCAGTTCTTC. This encodes CAISESRVGYVGEQFF.

This clonotype has a count of ten or more. The gene calls are TRBV7-9 and TRBJ2-1, with TRBD2 matching 8 bases. The CDR3 consists of 15 residues. Trimming removed 2 bases from V and 5 bases from J; junction bases left unmatched: 5. Germline V gene sequence: CDR1 SEHNR, CDR2 FQNEAQ (reference sequence). CDR3 loop: CASSLSAGEHNEQFF. Written as DNA, the CDR3 is TGTGCCAGCAGCTTATCAGCGGGGGAGCACAATGAGCAGTTCTTC.

In this sample, this clonotype turned up a few times. V is TRBV30 and J is TRBJ2-1, with no clear D. Trimming stripped 3 bases from V and 3 bases from J, with 9 bases between. The V gene's germline CDR1 is GTSNPN and CDR2 SVGIG (reference sequence). There are 13 residues in the CDR3. Here the CDR3 reads CAWSLRDYNEQFF. The CDR3 DNA follows: TGTGCCTGGAGCCTACGAGACTACAATGAGCAGTTCTTC.

There are a few counts of this clonotype. The V call is TRBV15, the J call TRBJ2-1; 8 bases align to TRBD2. CDR1 and CDR2 from the germline V gene are LNHNV and YYDKDF (reference sequence). The CDR3 is 16 residues long. J was trimmed by 10 bases and V by 5 bases; bases with no gene match: 16. The CDR3 protein is CATSGEGGRNNGEQFF. The CDR3 DNA reads as TGTGCCACCAGCGGGGAGGGCGGGAGGAACAATGGCGAGCAGTTCTTC.

In regard to this clonotype: A much larger clone is a single base away; this may be a read error. This chain joins TRBV3-1 and TRBJ1-4; D remains unclear. This CDR3 has 13 residues. In germline, CDR1 is LGHDT, CDR2 YNNKEL (reference sequence). With 3 bases removed from V and 3 bases from J, the gap between germline ends came to 5 bases. The CDR3 spells CASSQGANEKLFF. The CDR3, as DNA: TGTGCCAGCAGCCAGGGCGCTAATGAAAAACTGTTTTTT. The full variable domain, with the rest looked up from reference TRBV3-1 and TRBJ1-4, is DTAVSQTPKYLVTQMGNDKSIKCEQNLGHDTMYWYKQDSKKFLKIMFSYNNKELIINETVPNRFSPKSPDKAHLNLHINSLELGDSAVYFCASSQGANEKLFFGSGTQLSVL.

This clonotype was counted at least ten times. The rearrangement uses TRBV28 and TRBJ2-1; 7 nucleotides agree with TRBD2. Germline V lookup: CDR1 MDHEN, CDR2 SYDVKM. V gave up 4 bases and J gave up 0 bases; unmatched junction bases: 15. The CDR3 contains 19 residues. DNA for the CDR3: TGTGCCAGCAGTTCCAGAGGCCGGGACTACTTTCGCTCCTACAATGAGCAGTTCTTC. Translation gives CASSSRGRDYFRSYNEQFF.

With regard to this clonotype: Just one base apart from a much larger clone, this may be a read error. The chain uses TRBV5-1 and TRBJ1-1; 7 bases align to TRBD1. The CDR3 extends over 15 amino acids. Per germline, CDR1 SGHRS and CDR2 YFSETQ. After removal of 4 bases from V and 4 bases from J, the junction contained 10 bases not matched to a gene. CDR3 amino acids: CASSTSGGGITEAFF. The CDR3 DNA reads TGCGCCAGCAGCACTTCAGGGGGGGGGATCACTGAAGCTTTCTTT.

This clonotype was counted many times. This chain links TRBV7-9 with TRBJ1-5; D gene uncertain. This CDR3 comprises 14 residues. Trimming pared 2 bases from V and 4 bases from J, leaving 9 bases between. CDR1 is SEHNR, CDR2 FQNEAQ, per germline (reference sequence). CDR3 sequence: CASSLKGSNQPQHF. The CDR3 DNA reads as TGTGCCAGCAGCTTAAAGGGCAGTAATCAGCCCCAGCATTTT.

This clonotype was recorded at least ten times. The chain uses TRBV4-1 and TRBJ1-1; D unclear. Between the trimmed V and J ends, which lost 7 bases and 1 base, there was a span of 19 bases. The CDR3 length is 16 residues. The germline V gene encodes CDR1 MGHRA and CDR2 YSYEKL. CDR3 residues: CASKQIVRGPNTEAFF. CDR3 nucleotides: TGCGCCAGCAAACAAATAGTCCGAGGGCCGAACACTGAAGCTTTCTTT.

This chain connects TRBV27 to TRBJ2-1; 14 nucleotides align to TRBD2. The CDR3 runs 17 residues. V lost 6 bases to trimming and J lost 10 bases; unmatched junction nucleotides: 14. Germline CDR1 is MNHEY and CDR2 is SMNVEV (reference sequence). CDR3 amino acids: CASRPGLAGGLYGEQFF. Written as DNA, the CDR3 is TGTGCCAGCAGGCCCGGACTAGCGGGAGGCTTGTACGGGGAGCAGTTCTTC.

This clonotype was picked up many times. The rearrangement links TRBV20-1 to TRBJ2-5; a weak D match, TRBD2 (6 bases). CDR3 length: 14 amino acids. Germline V lookup: CDR1 DFQATT, CDR2 SNEGSKA (reference sequence). V was trimmed by 3 bases and J by 3 bases, leaving 14 bases between them. The DNA for the CDR3 is TGCAGTGCTAGTTTGTCTAGCGCAAAAGAGACCCAGTACTTC. This gives the protein CSASLSSAKETQYF.

The table lists this clonotype with many counts. The chain carries TRBV12-3 or TRBV12-4 and TRBJ2-7; 9 bases map to TRBD1. The V and J ends lost 4 bases and 0 bases, in that order; junction bases with no gene match: 4. The CDR3 consists of 15 residues. The CDR3 nucleotides are TGTGCCAGCAGTTCCGGGACAGGGAGCTCCTACGAGCAGTACTTC. As protein: CASSSGTGSSYEQYF.

At least ten counts were recorded for this clonotype. The chain links TRBV5-1 to TRBJ2-1, with D possibly TRBD1 on 7 matching bases. The CDR3 loop spans 14 amino acids. The germline V gene encodes CDR1 SGHRS and CDR2 YFSETQ. V lost 4 bases, J lost 7 bases, and 15 bases lay in between. CDR3 region: CASSAGPGGNEQFF. In nucleotides, the CDR3 is TGCGCCAGCAGCGCGGGGCCAGGGGGAAATGAGCAGTTCTTC. Full variable domain (rest looked up from reference TRBV5-1 and TRBJ2-1): KAGVTQTPRYLIKTRGQQVTLSCSPISGHRSVSWYQQTPGQGLQFLFEYFSETQRNKGNFPGRFSGRQFSNSRSEMNVSTLELGDSALYLCASSAGPGGNEQFFGPGTRLTVL.

The chain has TRBV9 and TRBJ2-1, with no clear D. Germline V gene lookup returns CDR1 SGDLS and CDR2 YYNGEE. The V end was cut by 3 bases, the J end by 6 bases, with 7 bases between. The CDR3 has 12 residues. CDR3 coding DNA: TGTGCCAGCAGCGCCTTTAGCAATGAGCAGTTCTTC. Translated, it gives CASSAFSNEQFF.

The gene calls are TRBV20-1 and TRBJ2-7; TRBD2 agrees at 11 bases. V lost 3 bases, J lost 4 bases, and 8 bases stayed unmatched. There are 15 residues in the CDR3. Germline-derived CDR1 and CDR2 are DFQATT and SNEGSKA (reference sequence). Here the CDR3 reads CSASSGRAKSYEQYF. DNA for the CDR3: TGCAGTGCTAGTAGCGGGAGGGCCAAATCATACGAGCAGTACTTC.

The chain carries TRBV12-3 or TRBV12-4 and TRBJ2-7; D is uncertain. The length of the CDR3 is 13 residues. Trimming stripped 4 bases from V and 5 bases from J, with 12 bases between. Here the CDR3 DNA reads TGTGCCAGCAGTTCCACCATAGTGGACGAGCAGTACTTC. Translation: CASSSTIVDEQYF.